One and the same sample provided the 9 T cell receptor beta chains below, sequenced in a study of human T cells and chemical hapten exposure listed by TCRdb under 2021. This specimen's time point label, interpreted: pre-sensitization, week 0. The treatment or condition tag for this specimen amounts to: therapeutic diphenylcyclopropenone sensitization with weekly scalp DPC. Receptors were amplified or captured by RACE. TCRdb lists the instrument as NextSeq 500. Starting from the raw public reads, TCRdb applied fastp trimming at Q25, assembled clones with MiXCR and retained in-frame beta chains. Rows are unified per CDR3 protein, each entry keeping the most common DNA and genes. This sample has under 65,000 distinct CDR3 sequences in its table, and around a tenth of those were observed once. The top ten constitute 14% to 15% of the sample. The source was whole blood, collected in connection with sensitization to the hapten diphenylcyclopropenone (DPC). These receptor sequences come from a woman in her thirties or forties with alopecia areata. Some clones in this sample may be carry-over from other donors' samples.

There are many counts of this clonotype. J is TRBJ1-6 and V is TRBV28; perhaps TRBD1 as D (5 bases). Trimming shortened V by 3 bases and J by 8 bases, and 11 bases separated the two germline ends. The CDR3 spans 14 residues. CDR1 is MDHEN, CDR2 SYDVKM, per germline. The CDR3 spells CASSLTRVDSPLHF. The CDR3, as DNA: TGTGCCAGCAGTTTGACCAGGGTGGATTCACCCCTCCACTTT.

This clonotype was counted ten times or more. This sequence joins TRBV7-2 and TRBJ2-3, with no clear D. Trimming took off 5 bases at V and 1 base at J, with 16 bases between the two ends. The CDR3 is made up of 16 amino acids. The V gene's germline CDR1 is SGHTA and CDR2 FQGNSA. CDR3 loop: CASSTNLALGTDTQYF. CDR3 DNA: TGTGCCAGCAGCACAAATTTAGCACTCGGCACAGATACGCAGTATTTT.

This clonotype has at least ten counts. This CDR3 reads CSVIGDNQNTEAFF. CDR3 nucleotide sequence: TGCAGCGTTATTGGGGACAACCAGAACACTGAAGCTTTCTTT. The gene calls are TRBV29-1 and TRBJ1-1, with TRBD1 as a possible D gene (6 bases). V was cut by 5 bases and J by 1 base, with 14 bases left in between. The CDR3 spans 14 residues. CDR1 SQVTM and CDR2 ANQGSEA come from the germline V gene. Based on the CDR3 plus reference TRBV29-1 and TRBJ1-1, the full variable domain is SAVISQKPSRDICQRGTSLTIQCQVDSQVTMMFWYRQQPGQSLTLIATANQGSEATYESGFVIDKFPISRPNLTFSTLTVSNMSPEDSSIYLCSVIGDNQNTEAFFGQGTRLTVV.

This clonotype was observed at least ten times. The V and J genes are TRBV5-4 and TRBJ2-5; TRBD2 matches 11 bases. CDR3 length: 16 amino acids. V lost 0 bases and J lost 5; bases outside the gene matches: 6. Germline V gives CDR1 SGHNT, CDR2 YYREEE (reference sequence). For the CDR3, the DNA is TGTGCCAGCAGCTTGGGGGCTAGCGGGGGGCAGGAGACCCAGTACTTC. Translated: CASSLGASGGQETQYF.

This clonotype showed up many times. The rearrangement joins TRBV28 to TRBJ1-4; TRBD1 is a possible D gene (6 bases). Germline lookup yields CDR1 MDHEN and CDR2 SYDVKM. CDR3 size: 14 residues. Between the trimmed V and J ends, which lost 3 bases and 6 bases, there was a span of 11 bases. The chain's CDR3 is CASSFSGGYEKLFF. For the CDR3, the DNA is TGTGCCAGCAGTTTTTCGGGGGGCTATGAAAAACTGTTTTTT. Complete variable domain (other parts from reference TRBV28 and TRBJ1-4): DVKVTQSSRYLVKRTGEKVFLECVQDMDHENMFWYRQDPGLGLRLIYFSYDVKMKEKGDIPEGYSVSREKKERFSLILESASTNQTSMYLCASSFSGGYEKLFFGSGTQLSVL.

The V gene is TRBV20-1, the J gene TRBJ2-2; TRBD1 or TRBD2 may be the D gene (5 bases each). The V gene's germline CDR1 is DFQATT and CDR2 SNEGSKA (reference sequence). There are 13 residues in the CDR3. Trimming removed 4 bases from V and 7 bases from J, with 13 bases in between. CDR3 sequence reads: CSAKFRDHGELFF. CDR3 DNA sequence: TGCAGTGCTAAATTCAGGGACCACGGGGAGCTGTTTTTT.

The CDR3 coding sequence is TGTGCCAGCAGTTTAATGGGGCCCGGGGCCAACGTCCTGACTTTC. Amino acid sequence: CASSLMGPGANVLTF. The chain carries TRBV27 and TRBJ2-6, with TRBD1 as a possible D gene (5 bases). V lost 2 bases, J lost 4 bases, and 9 bases lay in between. CDR1 MNHEY and CDR2 SMNVEV come from the germline V gene (reference sequence). This CDR3 is built from 15 residues.

In this sample, this clonotype turned up many times. The chain has TRBV12-3 or TRBV12-4 and TRBJ1-4; D is ambiguous. The CDR3 totals 12 residues. Trimming took 7 bases from V and 5 from J, leaving 8 bases between them. CDR3 amino acids: CASTGGNEKLFF. The CDR3 DNA reads as TGTGCCAGCACGGGCGGCAATGAAAAACTGTTTTTT.

There are a few counts of this clonotype. The genes are TRBV10-3 and TRBJ1-5, with D perhaps matching TRBD1 (5 bases). CDR3 size: 14 residues. Per germline, CDR1 ENHRY and CDR2 SYGVKD. Trimming pared 3 bases from V and 4 bases from J, leaving 10 bases between. The CDR3 sequence: CAISERGGNQPQHF. The CDR3 region has the DNA TGTGCCATCAGTGAAAGGGGAGGGAATCAGCCCCAGCATTTT.